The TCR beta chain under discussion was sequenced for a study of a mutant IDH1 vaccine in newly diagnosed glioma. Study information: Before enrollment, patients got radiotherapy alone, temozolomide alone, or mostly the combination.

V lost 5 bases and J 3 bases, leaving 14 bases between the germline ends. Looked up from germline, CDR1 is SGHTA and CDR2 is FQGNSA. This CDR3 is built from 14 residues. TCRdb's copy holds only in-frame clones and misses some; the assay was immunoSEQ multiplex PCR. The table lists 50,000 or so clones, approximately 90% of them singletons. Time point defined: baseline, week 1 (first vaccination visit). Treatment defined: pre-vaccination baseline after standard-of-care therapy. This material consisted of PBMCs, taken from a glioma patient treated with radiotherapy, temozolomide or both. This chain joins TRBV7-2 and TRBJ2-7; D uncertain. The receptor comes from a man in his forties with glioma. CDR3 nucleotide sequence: TGTGCCAGCAGCCAGGACCGCCACCTCTACGAGCAGTACTTC. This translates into CASSQDRHLYEQYF.